These 22 T cell receptor beta chains were all obtained from the same sample, sequenced in a study of memory CD8 T cells in hepatitis C reinfection. Described time point: pre-reinfection, 55 to 20 weeks before reinfection detection. TCR sequencing was done directly ex vivo on sorted cells, without expansion in vitro. TCRdb's table, derived via immunoSEQ multiplex PCR, lists solely in-frame clones and lacks some. The table has 5,000 to 6,500 clones, around 87% seen once. The sample was naive CD8+ T cells sorted from blood. The receptors stem from a man between 45 and 60 years old with hepatitis C virus infection.

The genes are TRBV7-9 and TRBJ1-1, with 9 nucleotides matching TRBD1. Losses at the gene ends were 3 bases for V and 7 bases for J; bases not matched to a gene: 12. The CDR3 runs 16 residues. The germline gives CDR1 SEHNR, CDR2 FQNEAQ (reference sequence). The DNA for the CDR3 is TGTGCCAGCAGCTTTTTTATCAGGACAGGGGTTGTTGAAGCTTTCTTT. Translated: CASSFFIRTGVVEAFF.

This clone was recorded a few times. The gene calls are TRBV27 and TRBJ1-1, with 7 bases identical to TRBD1. CDR3 length: 14 amino acids. Germline CDR1 reads MNHEY; CDR2 reads SMNVEV (reference sequence). The trim removed 4 bases at V and 0 bases at J, leaving 2 bases unmatched. The CDR3 region is CASSSQGMNTEAFF. CDR3 coding DNA: TGTGCCAGCAGTTCACAGGGGATGAACACTGAAGCTTTCTTT.

The V and J genes are TRBV9 and TRBJ2-3; D perhaps matches TRBD2 (6 bases). This CDR3 spans 15 amino acids. Per the germline V gene, CDR1 is SGDLS and CDR2 is YYNGEE. V was shortened by 0 bases and J by 1 base, with 9 bases between the two germline ends. Here the CDR3 DNA reads TGTGCCAGCAGCGTAGAGGGACTGGGCACAGATACGCAGTATTTT. This encodes CASSVEGLGTDTQYF. The entire variable domain, with the rest obtained from reference TRBV9 and TRBJ2-3, is as follows: DSGVTQTPKHLITATGQRVTLRCSPRSGDLSVYWYQQSLDQGLQFLIQYYNGEERAKGNILERFSAQQFPDLHSELNLSSLELGDSALYFCASSVEGLGTDTQYFGPGTRLTVL.

This chain connects TRBV15 to TRBJ2-7; TRBD2 is a possible D gene (5 bases). V lost 1 base, J lost 0 bases, and 10 bases lay in between. This CDR3 comprises 15 residues. CDR1 and CDR2 from the germline V gene are LNHNV and YYDKDF (reference sequence). The CDR3 DNA sequence: TGTGCCACCAGCAGAGGAACGGGAAGCTCCTACGAGCAGTACTTC. It specifies CATSRGTGSSYEQYF.

The chain is built from TRBV7-9 and TRBJ2-3, with unresolved D. Trimming shortened V by 3 bases and J by 0 bases, and 7 bases separated the two germline ends. The germline V gene encodes CDR1 SEHNR and CDR2 FQNEAQ (reference sequence). The CDR3 has 14 amino acids. CDR3 in amino acids: CASSFGASTDTQYF. The CDR3 coding sequence is TGTGCCAGCAGCTTCGGAGCTAGCACAGATACGCAGTATTTT.

This clone was picked up a small number of times. J is TRBJ2-7 and V is TRBV5-4; 8 bases map to TRBD1. J gave up 0 bases and V 3 bases, and 2 bases lay outside the gene matches. Germline CDR1 SGHNT, CDR2 YYREEE (reference sequence). The CDR3 is 14 amino acids. Here the CDR3 reads CASSSRGLSYEQYF. The DNA for the CDR3 is TGTGCCAGCAGCTCCAGGGGGCTCTCCTACGAGCAGTACTTC. Drawing the rest from reference TRBV5-4 and TRBJ2-7, the complete variable domain is ETGVTQSPTHLIKTRGQQVTLRCSSQSGHNTVSWYQQALGQGPQFIFQYYREEENGRGNFPPRFSGLQFPNYSSELNVNALELDDSALYLCASSSRGLSYEQYFGPGTRLTVT.

This chain links TRBV28 with TRBJ1-2; the match to TRBD1 covers 9 bases. From germline, CDR1 is MDHEN and CDR2 SYDVKM. The CDR3 has 13 amino acids. The ends lost 9 bases at V and 7 bases at J; junction bases unmatched: 9. The CDR3 region is CARAGTGYFGYTF. The CDR3 nucleotides are TGTGCCAGAGCGGGGACAGGGTATTTTGGCTACACCTTC.

The chain is built from TRBV7-6 and TRBJ2-6, with a tentative D call TRBD2 (6 bases). The CDR3 is made up of 17 amino acids. Trimming pared 4 bases from V and 0 bases from J, leaving 13 bases between. The germline V gene has CDR1 SGHVS and CDR2 FNYEAQ. In nucleotides, the CDR3 is TGTGCCAGCAGCTCTAGGGACGGGAGCTCTGGGGCCAACGTCCTGACTTTC. Translated: CASSSRDGSSGANVLTF.

This clone appeared a single time. The gene calls are TRBV29-1 and TRBJ2-1, with 14 nucleotides matching TRBD2. V shed 3 bases and J 6 bases; nucleotides not matched to a gene: 4. This CDR3 spans 15 amino acids. The V gene's germline CDR1 is SQVTM and CDR2 ANQGSEA. In DNA form, the CDR3 reads TGCAGCGTTGAGGGGGGACTAGCGGGAGCCAATGAGCAGTTCTTC. It translates to CSVEGGLAGANEQFF.

This sequence joins TRBV28 and TRBJ2-2; no definite D call. This CDR3 has 14 residues. Per germline, CDR1 MDHEN and CDR2 SYDVKM. The V gene lost 3 bases and the J gene lost 0 bases, with 5 bases spanning the gap. CDR3 sequence: CASSLVANTGELFF. For the CDR3, the DNA is TGTGCCAGCAGTTTGGTAGCGAACACCGGGGAGCTGTTTTTT.

The genes are TRBV7-9 and TRBJ2-3, with 10 bases that match TRBD2. V was pared by 4 bases and J by 4 bases, with 5 bases of the junction left unmatched. Germline V gene lookup returns CDR1 SEHNR and CDR2 FQNEAQ (reference sequence). This CDR3 comprises 15 residues. CDR3 sequence reads: CASSSSSGSADTQYF. CDR3 in DNA: TGTGCCAGCAGCTCCTCTAGCGGGAGCGCAGATACGCAGTATTTT.

This chain joins TRBV4-3 and TRBJ1-1; TRBD1 agrees at 7 bases. The CDR3 spans 14 residues. Germline loops: CDR1 LGHNA, CDR2 YSLEER. V lost 7 bases and J lost 4; bases outside the gene matches: 9. The CDR3 coding sequence is TGCGCCAGCAATGTCGACAGGGAGAGCACTGAAGCTTTCTTT. Its protein is CASNVDRESTEAFF.

The chain employs TRBV28 and TRBJ2-6; 8 nucleotides align to TRBD1. Per the germline V gene, CDR1 is MDHEN and CDR2 is SYDVKM. After removal of 5 bases from V and 0 bases from J, the junction contained 9 bases not matched to a gene. This CDR3 comprises 18 residues. The CDR3 sequence: CASSPGTGVPSGANVLTF. The DNA of the CDR3 is TGTGCCAGCAGTCCCGGGACAGGTGTACCCTCTGGGGCCAACGTCCTGACTTTC.

Points on this clone: The junction shows a germline mismatch at one end, possibly a read error. V and J are TRBV13 and TRBJ1-1; 7 nucleotides match TRBD1. The germline gives CDR1 PRHDT, CDR2 FYEKMQ (reference sequence). There are 9 residues in the CDR3. Written as DNA, the CDR3 is TGCACGACAGGGTCTGAAGCTTTCTTT. It translates to CTTGSEAFF.

CDR3 sequence reads: CASSTIPQGAVIDEQFF. The CDR3 DNA reads as TGTGCCAGTAGTACGATACCCCAGGGGGCAGTAATCGATGAGCAGTTCTTC. The chain employs TRBV19 and TRBJ2-1; 8 bases map to TRBD1. J gave up 8 bases and V 4 bases, and 16 bases lay outside the gene matches. The CDR3 loop spans 17 amino acids. CDR1 LNHDA and CDR2 SQIVND come from the germline V gene (reference sequence). Combining the CDR3 with reference TRBV19 and TRBJ2-1 gives the whole variable domain DGGITQSPKYLFRKEGQNVTLSCEQNLNHDAMYWYRQDPGQGLRLIYYSQIVNDFQKGDIAEGYSVSREKKESFPLTVTSAQKNPTAFYLCASSTIPQGAVIDEQFFGPGTRLTVL.

This chain links TRBV7-6 with TRBJ1-1; no clear D. Looked up from germline, CDR1 is SGHVS and CDR2 is FNYEAQ. CDR3 length equals 13 residues. The V end was cut by 5 bases, the J end by 1 base, with 8 bases between. CDR3 amino acids: CASSPTENTEAFF. Written as DNA, the CDR3 is TGTGCCAGCAGCCCCACAGAGAACACTGAAGCTTTCTTT.

Concerning this clone itself: One end of the junction does not line up with germline, which may come from a read error. The chain couples TRBV19 to TRBJ2-1, with 9 bases fitting TRBD2. CDR1 is LNHDA, CDR2 SQIVND, per germline (reference sequence). CDR3 length: 15 residues. The CDR3 spells CASTEASGGYNDQFF. In DNA, the CDR3 is TGTGCCAGTACCGAAGCGAGCGGGGGGTACAATGACCAGTTCTTC.

This chain uses TRBV27 with TRBJ1-2; D not resolved. Trimming removed 0 bases from V and 3 bases from J, with 11 bases in between. CDR1 and CDR2 (germline): MNHEY, SMNVEV (reference sequence). The length of the CDR3 is 15 residues. DNA of the CDR3: TGTGCCAGCAGTTTATCATTTCCGGGTGACTATGGCTACACCTTC. Translated, it gives CASSLSFPGDYGYTF.

The rearrangement joins TRBV19 to TRBJ2-3; a weak D match, TRBD2 (6 bases). The V end was cut by 3 bases, the J end by 1 base, with 17 bases between. CDR3 length: 17 amino acids. The germline V gene has CDR1 LNHDA and CDR2 SQIVND (reference sequence). CDR3 loop: CASSIFVQRAGTDTQYF. In DNA, the CDR3 is TGTGCCAGTAGTATTTTCGTCCAGCGGGCGGGCACAGATACGCAGTATTTT.

This chain uses TRBV13 with TRBJ2-5; TRBD2 matches at 12 bases. Unmatched junction bases numbered 7, after V lost 5 bases and J lost 0 bases. There are 17 residues in the CDR3. The V gene's germline CDR1 is PRHDT and CDR2 FYEKMQ (reference sequence). In DNA, the CDR3 is TGTGCCAGCAGCCACCGGACTAGCGGGATTTACCAAGAGACCCAGTACTTC. Translating it yields CASSHRTSGIYQETQYF.

The chain joins TRBV28 to TRBJ2-2; perhaps TRBD2 as D (6 bases). This CDR3 has 14 amino acids. V lost 6 bases and J lost 4, with 12 bases in between. Germline V gives CDR1 MDHEN, CDR2 SYDVKM. The CDR3 nucleotides are TGTGCCAGCAGGTCGGGAGTATTCACCGGGGAGCTGTTTTTT. Its translation is CASRSGVFTGELFF.

The gene calls are TRBV5-4 and TRBJ1-1; D unclear. In germline, CDR1 is SGHNT, CDR2 YYREEE (reference sequence). The CDR3 contains 14 residues. Between the trimmed V and J ends, which lost 0 bases and 11 bases, there was a span of 17 bases. Written as DNA, the CDR3 is TGTGCCAGCAGCTTGGTTGGAGGGCTTGTGGGGGCTTTCTTT. Its translation: CASSLVGGLVGAFF.